This T cell receptor beta chain was captured in a study of T cells after yellow fever vaccination. Study overall: Preparation used SMART-Seq v4 Ultra Low Input for the low-cell-number fractions. Notes on the study in general: One caveat is that FACS-sorted repertoires could contain abundant clonotypes contaminating from the bulk population. Though weaker, the secondary response peaked faster, on day 5 versus 15.

This clonotype was seen a few times. Its matching antigen is unknown. Per germline, CDR1 SGHVS and CDR2 FQNEAQ. The CDR3 has 15 residues. V was cut by 4 bases and J by 4 bases, with 14 bases left in between. 5'RACE template switching produced TCR cDNA carrying a universal primer site and UMIs. TCRdb redid the calling of the 5' RACE reads with MiXCR, one entry per CDR3 protein. The sample includes about 580,000 distinct CDR3 sequences, about a sixth of them seen just once. The sequence derives from a man in his late teens or twenties who received the YFV17D yellow fever vaccine. This sequence joins TRBV7-8 and TRBJ1-3, with D tentatively TRBD1 (6 bases). Specimen: PBMCs, collected 4 to 5 days after the first yellow fever vaccination. The CDR3 protein is CASSSPTGSGNTIYF. CDR3 coding DNA: TGTGCCAGCAGCTCCCCTACAGGGTCAGGAAACACCATATATTTT. The full variable domain, with the rest looked up from reference TRBV7-8 and TRBJ1-3, is GAGVSQSPRYKVAKRGQDVALRCDPISGHVSLFWYQQALGQGPEFLTYFQNEAQLDKSGLPSDRFFAERPEGSVSTLKIQRTQQEDSAVYLCASSSPTGSGNTIYFGEGSWLTVV.